The rows below give T cell receptor beta chains drawn from one sample of a study of cytomegalovirus exposure and HLA in healthy donors. Generated by immunoSEQ multiplex PCR, the TCRdb table keeps only in-frame clones and is missing some. Here the sample spans about 36,000 clones, 55% to 75% being singletons. The source material was PBMCs. The origin of the receptors is a young man in good health and CMV-seronegative. The CDR3 runs from the conserved cysteine through the conserved F or W. Each record gives: J gene, V gene, D gene, clone size, CDR3 DNA, CDR3 protein. The D gene is left open where the match is weak. Expanded clones are given a class, and other clones once, few, many or no size at all.

TRBJ1-2 | TRBV5-6 | . | few | TGTGCCAGCAGCCGCGGTACTTATGGCTACACCTTC | CASSRGTYGYTF
TRBJ1-1 | TRBV6-5 | TRBD1 | . | TGTGCCAGCCGCAGGGGGGTGGCTGAAGCTTTCTTT | CASRRGVAEAFF
TRBJ2-3 | TRBV5-1 | TRBD2 | few | TGCGCCAGCCGGACTAGCTCCCGCACAGATACGCAGTATTTT | CASRTSSRTDTQYF
TRBJ2-7 | TRBV29-1 | . | . | TGCAGCGTCCCGGTAGCCTCCTACGAGCAGTACTTC | CSVPVASYEQYF
TRBJ1-2 | TRBV19 | . | . | TGTGCCAGTAGTATAGATCTTAACAGAAACTATGGCTACACCTTC | CASSIDLNRNYGYTF
TRBJ2-7 | TRBV5-4 | TRBD1 | once | TGTGCCAGCAGCTTGGGGACAGGGAGCGTGAGGTCCTACGAGCAGTACTTC | CASSLGTGSVRSYEQYF
TRBJ1-1 | TRBV6-5 | . | . | TGTGCCAGCAGTTACAACGGGAGGACTGAAGCTTTCTTT | CASSYNGRTEAFF
TRBJ1-1 | TRBV4-2 | . | . | TGTGCCAGCAGCCAAGAAAGGTGGGCGCCGAACACTGAAGCTTTCTTT | CASSQERWAPNTEAFF
TRBJ1-4 | TRBV5-4 | . | . | TGTGCCAGCCCGCCTGGAGACAGTGAAAAACTGTTTTTT | CASPPGDSEKLFF
TRBJ1-2 | TRBV9 | . | . | TGTGCCAGCAGCGATGGAGGACTGAAAAACTATGGCTACACCTTC | CASSDGGLKNYGYTF
TRBJ1-1 | TRBV4-1 | TRBD1 | . | TGCGCCAGCAGCCACTTAACAGGGGGGATTACTGAAGCTTTCTTT | CASSHLTGGITEAFF
TRBJ1-5 | TRBV6-6 | . | few | TGTGCCAGCAGTTACATACAGGGCAATCAGCCCCAGCATTTT | CASSYIQGNQPQHF
TRBJ2-1 | TRBV20-1 | . | . | TGCAGTGCGGGGCCGGGCAATGAGCAGTTCTTC | CSAGPGNEQFF
TRBJ1-1 | TRBV14 | . | . | TGTGCCAGCAGCCAAGAGGACCTCTGGGGGGAAAACACTGAAGCTTTCTTT | CASSQEDLWGENTEAFF
TRBJ1-3 | TRBV25-1 | . | . | TGTGCCAGCAGTGACACTAACTCTGGAAACACCATATATTTT | CASSDTNSGNTIYF
TRBJ2-5 | TRBV6-6 | . | medium-sized | TGTGCCAGCAGTTACTCGAGCGAGGGCTATCAAGAGACCCAGTACTTC | CASSYSSEGYQETQYF
TRBJ2-5 | TRBV7-7 | . | . | TGTGCTAGCAGCTTAGGTCAGCAAGAGACCCAGTACTTC | CASSLGQQETQYF
TRBJ1-4 | TRBV2 | TRBD1 | few | TGTGCCAGAGAGGGACAGGGGAATGAAAAACTGTTTTTT | CAREGQGNEKLFF
TRBJ2-5 | TRBV29-1 | TRBD1 | . | TGCAGCGGGACACTCGGGACAGGCAAAGAGACCCAGTACTTC | CSGTLGTGKETQYF
TRBJ1-2 | TRBV19 | . | . | TGTGCCAGTAGTAGCAGGGACTATGGCTACACCTTC | CASSSRDYGYTF
TRBJ2-7 | TRBV7-6 | TRBD1 | few | TGTGCCAGCAGCCCTAGAGAACGCCGGACAGGGGGCATGACGCTACACGAGCAGTACTTC | CASSPRERRTGGMTLHEQYF
TRBJ2-1 | TRBV29-1 | TRBD2 | . | TGCAGCGCGACTAGCGGGGGCGCGATGGTCAATGAGCAGTTCTTC | CSATSGGAMVNEQFF
TRBJ2-1 | TRBV11-2 | TRBD2 | . | TGTGCCAGCTGCAAGCGGGGGAGCTCCTACAATGAGCAGTTCTTC | CASCKRGSSYNEQFF
TRBJ2-3 | TRBV4-1 | . | . | TGCGCCAGCAGCCAATTAGAGGGCCATACGCAGTATTTT | CASSQLEGHTQYF
TRBJ1-1 | TRBV7-2 | . | . | TGTGCCAGCAGCTTAGCCAGGGCCGCGAACACTGAAGCTTTCTTT | CASSLARAANTEAFF
TRBJ2-6 | TRBV28 | . | . | TGTGCCAGCAGTTCGGGCTCTGGGGCCAACGTCCTGACTTTC | CASSSGSGANVLTF
TRBJ2-7 | TRBV13 | . | . | TGTGCCAGCAGCTCCCCGACTCCGTTCGGGTCCTACGAGCAGTACTTC | CASSSPTPFGSYEQYF
TRBJ2-1 | TRBV19 | . | few | TGTGCCAGTAGTATAGATCTCGAAGGGGATGAGCAGTTCTTC | CASSIDLEGDEQFF
TRBJ1-1 | TRBV15 | TRBD1 | . | TGTGCCACCAGCAGAGATGGCAGGGGGCGGACTGAAGCTTTCTTT | CATSRDGRGRTEAFF
TRBJ1-2 | TRBV28 | . | . | TGTGCCATCTCGCGGGCTTATGGCTACACCTTC | CAISRAYGYTF
TRBJ2-3 | TRBV4-2 | TRBD2 | . | TGTGCCAGCAGCCCATATAGCGGGGGGGGCGCAGATACGCAGTATTTT | CASSPYSGGGADTQYF
TRBJ2-7 | TRBV14 | . | . | TGTGCCAGCAGCCAAAGTTACAGGAGCTACGAGCAGTACTTC | CASSQSYRSYEQYF
TRBJ2-5 | TRBV4-1 | TRBD1 | . | TGCGCCAGCAGCCAACCACAGGGGTTCCAAGAGACCCAGTACTTC | CASSQPQGFQETQYF
TRBJ2-7 | TRBV4-1 | . | . | TGCGCCAGCAGCCGCCCCGGGACTCCAGGGGAGCAGTACTTC | CASSRPGTPGEQYF
TRBJ2-7 | TRBV11-2 | . | once | TGTGCCAGCGCAGGGCCTGCGAGCTCCTACGAGCAGTACTTC | CASAGPASSYEQYF
TRBJ2-7 | TRBV7-2 | TRBD1 | . | TGTGCCAGCAGCTTAGGTCGACAGGGAAAAACCTACGAGCAGTACTTC | CASSLGRQGKTYEQYF
TRBJ2-7 | TRBV2 | . | once | TGTGCCAGCAGGGAGGCCTCCTACGAGCAGTACTTC | CASREASYEQYF
TRBJ1-2 | TRBV19 | TRBD1 | . | TGTGCCACCCAGGGACAGCTAAACTATGGCTACACCTTC | CATQGQLNYGYTF
TRBJ2-7 | TRBV5-1 | TRBD2 | . | TGCGCCAGCAGGACTAGCGTCACCTCCTACGAGCAGTACTTC | CASRTSVTSYEQYF
TRBJ2-5 | TRBV11-2 | . | . | TGTGCCAGCAGCCCTGGACAGCAAGAGACCCAGTACTTC | CASSPGQQETQYF
TRBJ2-6 | TRBV6-5 | . | once | TGTGGCTCATCTGGGCAGGGCGGTGCCAACGTCCTGACTTTC | CGSSGQGGANVLTF
TRBJ2-1 | TRBV6-5 | . | . | TGTGCCAGCAGCTTGGGACACCCCTACAATGAGCAGTTCTTC | CASSLGHPYNEQFF
TRBJ1-1 | TRBV10-1 | . | . | TGCGCCACCTCCATAGGACAGTTGAACACTGAAGCTTTCTTT | CATSIGQLNTEAFF
TRBJ1-2 | TRBV19 | TRBD1 | . | TGTGCCAGTAGTGGCAGACAGGGAGGAGGCTACACCTTC | CASSGRQGGGYTF
TRBJ1-1 | TRBV6-6 | . | . | TGTGCCAGCAGCTCCACAGGGACCCAGAGGAACACTGAAGCTTTCTTT | CASSSTGTQRNTEAFF
TRBJ2-7 | TRBV6-6 | TRBD1 | . | TGTGCCAGCAGTCCCCCGGGACAGAAAATCTACGAGCAGTACTTC | CASSPPGQKIYEQYF